A single sample is the source of the 18 T cell receptor beta chains below, sequenced in a study of blood T cell repertoires in COVID-19. Measured with immunoSEQ multiplex PCR; TCRdb has only the in-frame clones, and not every one. The sample lists around 500,000 clones; approximately 88% were seen once. The specimen sequenced was PBMCs or T cells enriched from blood (not recorded which). These receptors were obtained from a middle-aged woman who had recovered from COVID-19.

V and J are TRBV6-1 and TRBJ2-5; D is uncertain. V lost 3 bases, J lost 0 bases, and 5 bases lay in between. The CDR3 has 13 residues. Germline CDR1 is MNHNS and CDR2 is SASEGT. The chain's CDR3 is CASSEQDQETQYF. DNA for the CDR3: TGTGCCAGCAGTGAGCAGGACCAAGAGACCCAGTACTTC.

This chain uses TRBV27 with TRBJ1-5; weak D call: TRBD1 (6 bases). With 6 bases removed from V and 2 bases from J, the gap between germline ends came to 17 bases. Per the germline V gene, CDR1 is MNHEY and CDR2 is SMNVEV (reference sequence). The CDR3 has 16 residues. CDR3 residues: CASSNTGQVGNQPQHF. Here the CDR3 DNA reads TGTGCCAGCAGCAACACAGGGCAGGTGGGCAATCAGCCCCAGCATTTT.

The chain combines TRBV18 with TRBJ2-1; 7 nucleotides agree with TRBD2. The germline CDR1 and CDR2 sequences are KGHSH and LQKENI. The CDR3 runs 15 residues. V lost 9 bases and J lost 7; bases outside the gene matches: 15. The CDR3 is CASCKRDPTPNEQFF. The CDR3 coding sequence is TGTGCCAGTTGCAAGCGGGATCCCACTCCAAATGAGCAGTTCTTC.

In this sample, this clone turned up a few times. This chain links TRBV7-9 with TRBJ1-4; TRBD1 agrees at 7 bases. The CDR3 is 15 residues long. CDR1 and CDR2 (germline): SEHNR, FQNEAQ (reference sequence). Trimming took 2 bases from V and 5 from J; bases not matched to a gene: 5. CDR3 sequence reads: CASSLYRDSNEKLFF. In DNA, the CDR3 is TGTGCCAGCAGCTTATACCGGGACAGCAATGAAAAACTGTTTTTT.

The V gene is TRBV9, the J gene TRBJ1-5; tentative D call: TRBD1 (6 bases). Germline CDR1 and CDR2: SGDLS and YYNGEE. The CDR3 consists of 14 residues. Trimming pared 3 bases from V and 0 bases from J, leaving 7 bases between. This chain's CDR3 is CASSGTDSNQPQHF. The CDR3 coding sequence is TGTGCCAGCAGCGGGACAGATAGCAATCAGCCCCAGCATTTT.

The J gene is TRBJ2-1, the V gene TRBV3-1 (or the pseudogene TRBV3-2); the D gene is possibly TRBD2 (5 bases). Trimming cost V 4 bases and J 8 bases, with 15 bases left between them. The CDR3 totals 14 residues. Germline V gives CDR1 LGHDT, CDR2 YNNKEL (reference sequence). CDR3 DNA: TGTGCCAGCAGCCGCGGGCTACCAGGTGATGAGCAGTTCTTC. Amino acid sequence: CASSRGLPGDEQFF.

This chain links TRBV27 with TRBJ1-2, with unresolved D. This CDR3 has 14 residues. CDR1 and CDR2 from the germline V gene are MNHEY and SMNVEV (reference sequence). Trimming removed 6 bases from V and 2 bases from J, with 13 bases in between. The CDR3: CASRGGPTNYGYTF. CDR3 nucleotide sequence: TGTGCCAGCAGGGGAGGACCGACGAACTATGGCTACACCTTC.

J is TRBJ1-5 and V is TRBV2; 7 nucleotides line up with TRBD1. With 5 bases clipped from V and 6 bases from J, the junction kept 10 bases outside the gene matches. CDR3 length: 15 residues. Germline assignment: CDR1 SNHLY and CDR2 FYNNEI. CDR3 in amino acids: CASSPLRQGFQPQHF. The CDR3 DNA reads as TGTGCCAGCAGTCCACTGAGACAGGGATTTCAGCCCCAGCATTTT.

The rearrangement uses TRBV15 and TRBJ2-2; TRBD1 matches at 8 bases. V trimming: 9 bases; J trimming: 6 bases; junction bases outside the gene matches: 6. Per germline, CDR1 LNHNV and CDR2 YYDKDF (reference sequence). The CDR3 totals 13 residues. The CDR3 DNA follows: TGTGCCACAAGACAGGGGTCGGCCGGGGAGCTGTTTTTT. Its protein product is CATRQGSAGELFF.

The rearrangement links TRBV7-9 to TRBJ2-7; TRBD1 matches 9 bases. CDR1 SEHNR and CDR2 FQNEAQ come from the germline V gene (reference sequence). V lost 5 bases to trimming and J lost 3 bases; unmatched junction nucleotides: 5. This CDR3 has 14 amino acids. The CDR3 region has the DNA TGTGCCAGCAGCACCGGACAGGGGTACTACGAGCAGTACTTC. Translated, it gives CASSTGQGYYEQYF.

In its sample, this clone was seen a few times. The J gene is TRBJ1-2, the V gene TRBV12-3 or TRBV12-4; D is ambiguous. The CDR3 contains 13 residues. V gave up 3 bases and J gave up 4 bases, with 9 bases separating them. CDR3 DNA sequence: TGTGCCAGCAGTTTTAGTTTAGTCTATGGCTACACCTTC. Its protein product is CASSFSLVYGYTF.

V gene TRBV9 combines with J gene TRBJ2-1, with 11 nucleotides matching TRBD2. This CDR3 is 16 amino acids long. The germline CDR1 and CDR2 sequences are SGDLS and YYNGEE. J gave up 4 bases and V 1 base, and 4 bases lay outside the gene matches. The CDR3 nucleotides are TGTGCCAGCAGCGTAAGGACTAGCGGGCCGTACAATGAGCAGTTCTTC. Translating gives CASSVRTSGPYNEQFF. The full variable domain, its missing parts supplied by reference TRBV9 and TRBJ2-1, is DSGVTQTPKHLITATGQRVTLRCSPRSGDLSVYWYQQSLDQGLQFLIQYYNGEERAKGNILERFSAQQFPDLHSELNLSSLELGDSALYFCASSVRTSGPYNEQFFGPGTRLTVL.

The chain recombines TRBV6-5 with TRBJ1-2, with D possibly TRBD1 on 6 matching bases. Germline V gene sequence: CDR1 MNHEY, CDR2 SVGAGI. The CDR3 sequence is 11 residues long. The V end was cut by 7 bases, the J end by 5 bases, with 8 bases between. Here the CDR3 DNA reads TGTGCCAGCAAGGACAGTTATGGCTACACCTTC. Its translation: CASKDSYGYTF.

This chain joins TRBV10-1 and TRBJ1-1; D is undetermined. The V and J ends lost 7 bases and 3 bases respectively, with 12 bases between them. Germline CDR1 WNHNN, CDR2 SYGVQD (reference sequence). The CDR3 is 13 amino acids. This CDR3 is CASNAGVDTEAFF. CDR3 DNA: TGCGCCAGCAATGCCGGGGTGGACACTGAAGCTTTCTTT.

This clone was found once. This sequence joins TRBV2 and TRBJ2-1, with 9 nucleotides matching TRBD2. Germline loops: CDR1 SNHLY, CDR2 FYNNEI. The CDR3 loop spans 17 amino acids. V lost 0 bases to trimming and J lost 1 base; unmatched junction nucleotides: 4. This chain's CDR3 is CASSEAVLAGSYNEQFF. CDR3 in DNA: TGTGCCAGCAGTGAAGCGGTCCTAGCGGGGTCCTACAATGAGCAGTTCTTC. Full variable domain (missing parts from reference TRBV2 and TRBJ2-1): EPEVTQTPSHQVTQMGQEVILRCVPISNHLYFYWYRQILGQKVEFLVSFYNNEISEKSEIFDDQFSVERPDGSNFTLKIRSTKLEDSAMYFCASSEAVLAGSYNEQFFGPGTRLTVL.

Only a few counts were recorded for this clone. V and J are TRBV5-1 and TRBJ1-6, with 7 bases identical to TRBD1. Germline CDR1 is SGHRS and CDR2 is YFSETQ. The length of the CDR3 is 15 residues. With 0 bases clipped from V and 7 bases from J, the junction kept 4 bases outside the gene matches. The CDR3 is CASSLAGTANSPLHF. Written as DNA, the CDR3 is TGCGCCAGCAGCTTGGCCGGGACAGCCAATTCACCCCTCCACTTT. Combining the CDR3 with reference TRBV5-1 and TRBJ1-6 gives the whole variable domain KAGVTQTPRYLIKTRGQQVTLSCSPISGHRSVSWYQQTPGQGLQFLFEYFSETQRNKGNFPGRFSGRQFSNSRSEMNVSTLELGDSALYLCASSLAGTANSPLHFGNGTRLTVT.

V and J are TRBV7-6 and TRBJ1-1; D might be TRBD1 (5 bases). Germline V lookup: CDR1 SGHVS, CDR2 FNYEAQ. There are 15 residues in the CDR3. V lost 0 bases and J 4 bases, leaving 12 bases between the germline ends. The CDR3 region has the DNA TGTGCCAGCAGCTTAGCCCTAGGGGAGGGCACTGAAGCTTTCTTT. It is translated as CASSLALGEGTEAFF.

The chain uses TRBV18 and TRBJ2-5, with TRBD1 identical over 9 bases. Germline V gene data show CDR1 as KGHSH and CDR2 as LQKENI. V gave up 1 base and J gave up 2 bases; unmatched junction bases: 5. The CDR3 is made up of 16 amino acids. CDR3 region: CASSPLGQGGQETQYF. As DNA, the CDR3 is TGTGCCAGCTCACCACTGGGACAGGGAGGACAAGAGACCCAGTACTTC.